This T cell receptor beta chain was recorded in a study of blood T cell repertoires in COVID-19. On the study more broadly: COVID-19 samples from acute and convalescent phases originated in the United States, Italy and Spain.

Only in-frame clones appear in the TCRdb table, and some are missing; sequencing was by immunoSEQ multiplex PCR. The sample gives approximately 280,000 clones, less than 85% of which show up once; over 1.3% is in the top ten. Sequenced sample: peripheral blood. The sequence came from a human donor with COVID-19, enrolled during active disease. The donor label of this sample is uncertain.

The CDR3 DNA reads as TGCAGCGTTTGGGACAAGCTTTACACTGAAGCTTTCTTT. It codes for CSVWDKLYTEAFF. This rearrangement joins TRBV29-1 to TRBJ1-1, with D possibly matching TRBD1 (6 bases). The CDR3 length is 13 residues. Trimming left V 5 bases short and J 3 bases short, with 13 bases between. Germline V gives CDR1 SQVTM, CDR2 ANQGSEA.